This TCR beta chain originates from a study of patients and donors after allogeneic stem cell transplantation. TCRdb processed the RT-PCR reads anew with MiXCR; each CDR3 protein has one entry. The sample has roughly 940,000 distinct CDR3 sequences; more than 15% are singletons. Germline assignment: CDR1 DFQATT and CDR2 SNEGSKA (reference sequence). This CDR3 region has 15 residues. Trimming cost V 6 bases and J 8 bases; bases outside gene matches: 18. This receptor was identified in a human donor who was either an allogeneic HSCT recipient or a stem cell or donor lymphocyte infusion donor (not recorded which). It is not recorded whose cells these are; they may come from a transplant donor. The sequenced sample consisted of blood, either unsorted or a sorted T cell fraction (not recorded which). The chain combines TRBV20-1 with TRBJ1-2; 7 positions agree with TRBD1. The CDR3 bases are TGCAGTGCCCCGGACCGACAGGGAAATTTTGGCGGCTACACCTTC. Protein: CSAPDRQGNFGGYTF.